This T cell receptor (beta chain) was sequenced in a study of OX40 agonist ivuxolimab in advanced cancers. Looking at the study overall: Anti-PD-1, anti-PD-L1 or anti-CTLA-4 therapy given earlier was allowed, and 30% to 45% had some.

The CDR3 extends over 15 amino acids. Germline V CDR1 and CDR2: SGHRS, YFSETQ. This table comes from immunoSEQ multiplex PCR, and its TCRdb copy is limited to in-frame clones, with some not included. The sample holds 67,000 or so clones, roughly 90% seen once. The sequences come from CD4+ or CD8+ T cells sorted from blood, collected in a trial of the OX40 agonist ivuxolimab. The chain couples TRBV5-1 to TRBJ1-1, with D possibly matching TRBD1 (6 bases). The receptor was isolated from an adult with an advanced solid tumor such as melanoma, head and neck, liver or kidney cancer. CDR3 region: CATSRSGEMNTEAFF. The DNA of the CDR3 is TGCGCGACCAGCAGGTCAGGGGAGATGAACACTGAAGCTTTCTTT.